This TCR beta chain was recovered during a study of T-cell reconstitution after alpha-beta-depleted transplantation in children. The table lists this clonotype with many counts. Preparing the TCRbeta library involved the use of unique molecular identifiers. A single record per CDR3 protein comes from TCRdb applying MiXCR to the PCR reads. Here the sample spans 200,000 to 250,000 distinct CDR3 sequences, approximately 9.5% being singletons. This material consisted of PBMCs from the stem cell graft donor, taken from the stem cell graft. The TCR originated in a human donor who donated a stem cell graft to a child with acute lymphoblastic leukemia.

In nucleotides, the CDR3 is TGTCACCTCGGGCAAGGACAGGGGGTAAACTATGGCTACACCTTC. It codes for CHLGQGQGVNYGYTF. The gene calls are TRBV7-9 and TRBJ1-2; 10 bases fit TRBD1. Germline CDR1 and CDR2: SEHNR and FQNEAQ (reference sequence). This CDR3 comprises 15 residues.